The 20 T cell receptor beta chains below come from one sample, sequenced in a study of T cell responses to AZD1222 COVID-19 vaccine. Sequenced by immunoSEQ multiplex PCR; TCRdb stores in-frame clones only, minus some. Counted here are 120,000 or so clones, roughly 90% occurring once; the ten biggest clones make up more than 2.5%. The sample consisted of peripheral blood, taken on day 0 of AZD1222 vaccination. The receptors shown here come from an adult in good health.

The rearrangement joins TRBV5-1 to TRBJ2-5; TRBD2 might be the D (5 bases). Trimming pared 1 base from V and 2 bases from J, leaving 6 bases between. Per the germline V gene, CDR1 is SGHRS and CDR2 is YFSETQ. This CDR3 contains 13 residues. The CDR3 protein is CASSLTRQETQYF. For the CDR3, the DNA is TGCGCCAGCAGCTTGACTAGACAAGAGACCCAGTACTTC.

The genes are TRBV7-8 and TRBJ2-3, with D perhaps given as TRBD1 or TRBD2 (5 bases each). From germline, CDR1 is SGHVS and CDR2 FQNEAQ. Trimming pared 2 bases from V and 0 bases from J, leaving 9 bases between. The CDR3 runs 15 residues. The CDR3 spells CASSLFEGSTDTQYF. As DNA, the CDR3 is TGTGCCAGCAGCTTATTTGAGGGGAGCACAGATACGCAGTATTTT. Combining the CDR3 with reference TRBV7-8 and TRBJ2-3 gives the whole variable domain GAGVSQSPRYKVAKRGQDVALRCDPISGHVSLFWYQQALGQGPEFLTYFQNEAQLDKSGLPSDRFFAERPEGSVSTLKIQRTQQEDSAVYLCASSLFEGSTDTQYFGPGTRLTVL.

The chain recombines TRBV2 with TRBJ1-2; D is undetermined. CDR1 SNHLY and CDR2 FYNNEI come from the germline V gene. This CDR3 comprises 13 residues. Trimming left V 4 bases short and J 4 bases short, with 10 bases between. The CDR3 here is CASSAGIGYGYTF. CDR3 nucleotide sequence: TGTGCCAGCAGTGCAGGTATCGGCTATGGCTACACCTTC.

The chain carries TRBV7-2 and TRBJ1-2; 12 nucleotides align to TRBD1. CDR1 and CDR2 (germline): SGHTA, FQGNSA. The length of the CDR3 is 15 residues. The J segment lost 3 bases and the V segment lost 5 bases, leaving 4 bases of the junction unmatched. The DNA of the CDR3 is TGTGCCAGCAGCCCCGGGACAGGGGGCCACTATGGCTACACCTTC. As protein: CASSPGTGGHYGYTF.

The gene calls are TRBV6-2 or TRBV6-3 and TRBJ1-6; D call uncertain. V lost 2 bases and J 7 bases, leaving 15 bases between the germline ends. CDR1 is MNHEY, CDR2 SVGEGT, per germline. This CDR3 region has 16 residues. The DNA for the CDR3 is TGTGCCAGCAGTTACAACGGAAGAGGGAGGAATTCACCCCTCCACTTT. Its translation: CASSYNGRGRNSPLHF.

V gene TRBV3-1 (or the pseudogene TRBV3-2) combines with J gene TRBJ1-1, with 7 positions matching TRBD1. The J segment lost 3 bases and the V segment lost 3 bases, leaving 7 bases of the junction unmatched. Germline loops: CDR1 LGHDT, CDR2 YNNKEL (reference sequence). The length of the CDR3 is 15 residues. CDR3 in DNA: TGTGCCAGCAGCCATGGGACAGATCGGGACACTGAAGCTTTCTTT. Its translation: CASSHGTDRDTEAFF.

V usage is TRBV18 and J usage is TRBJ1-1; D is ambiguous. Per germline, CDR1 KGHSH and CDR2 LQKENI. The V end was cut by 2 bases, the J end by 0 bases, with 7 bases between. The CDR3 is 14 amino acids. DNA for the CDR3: TGTGCCAGCTCACCAGAGGTCCTGAACACTGAAGCTTTCTTT. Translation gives CASSPEVLNTEAFF.

The CDR3 DNA reads as TGTGCCAGCAGTATACAGGGAGGCCACTACGAGCAGTACTTC. Amino acid sequence: CASSIQGGHYEQYF. The chain uses TRBV27 and TRBJ2-7; either TRBD1 or TRBD2 may supply D (6 bases each). The CDR3 totals 14 residues. Germline values: CDR1 MNHEY, CDR2 SMNVEV (reference sequence). Trimming took off 5 bases at V and 3 bases at J, with 14 bases between the two ends.

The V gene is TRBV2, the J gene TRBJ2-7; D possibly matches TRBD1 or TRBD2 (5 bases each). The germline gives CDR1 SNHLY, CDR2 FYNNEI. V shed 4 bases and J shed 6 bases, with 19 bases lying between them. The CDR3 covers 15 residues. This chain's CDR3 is CASSVKGRGTGEQYF. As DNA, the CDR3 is TGTGCCAGCAGTGTTAAGGGCCGAGGGACGGGCGAGCAGTACTTC.

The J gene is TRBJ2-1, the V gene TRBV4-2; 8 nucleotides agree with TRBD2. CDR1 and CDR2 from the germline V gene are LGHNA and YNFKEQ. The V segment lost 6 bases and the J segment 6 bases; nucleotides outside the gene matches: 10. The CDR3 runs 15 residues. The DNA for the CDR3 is TGTGCCAGCAGTCAGGCAGCGGGAGTGAGCAATGAGCAGTTCTTC. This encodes CASSQAAGVSNEQFF.

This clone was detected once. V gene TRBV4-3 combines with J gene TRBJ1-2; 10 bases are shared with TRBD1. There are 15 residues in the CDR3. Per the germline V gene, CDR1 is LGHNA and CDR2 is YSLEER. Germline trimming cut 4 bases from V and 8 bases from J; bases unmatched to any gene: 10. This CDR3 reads CASSPLPGTGDGYTF. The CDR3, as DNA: TGCGCCAGCAGCCCACTGCCTGGGACAGGGGACGGCTACACCTTC.

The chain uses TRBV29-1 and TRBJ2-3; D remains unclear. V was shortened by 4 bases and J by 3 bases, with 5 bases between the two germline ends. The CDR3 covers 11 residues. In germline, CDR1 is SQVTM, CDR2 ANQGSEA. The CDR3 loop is CSVVGTDTQYF. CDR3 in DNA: TGCAGCGTTGTAGGTACAGATACGCAGTATTTT.

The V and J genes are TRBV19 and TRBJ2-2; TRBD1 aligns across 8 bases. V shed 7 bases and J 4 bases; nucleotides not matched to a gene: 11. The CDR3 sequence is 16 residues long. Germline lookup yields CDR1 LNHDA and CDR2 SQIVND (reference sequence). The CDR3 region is CASTDRQGARTGELFF. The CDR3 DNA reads TGTGCCAGTACCGATCGGCAGGGGGCGCGCACCGGGGAGCTGTTTTTT. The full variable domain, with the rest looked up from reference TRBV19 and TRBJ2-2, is DGGITQSPKYLFRKEGQNVTLSCEQNLNHDAMYWYRQDPGQGLRLIYYSQIVNDFQKGDIAEGYSVSREKKESFPLTVTSAQKNPTAFYLCASTDRQGARTGELFFGEGSRLTVL.

CDR3 nucleotide sequence: TGCGCCAGCAGTGACAGGGGCTCCTACAATGAGCAGTTCTTC. Translation gives CASSDRGSYNEQFF. The chain joins TRBV10-1 to TRBJ2-1; D is possibly TRBD1 (6 bases). The germline V and J ends were trimmed by 3 bases and 0 bases, with 6 bases remaining between them. The V gene's germline CDR1 is WNHNN and CDR2 SYGVQD (reference sequence). The CDR3 contains 14 residues.

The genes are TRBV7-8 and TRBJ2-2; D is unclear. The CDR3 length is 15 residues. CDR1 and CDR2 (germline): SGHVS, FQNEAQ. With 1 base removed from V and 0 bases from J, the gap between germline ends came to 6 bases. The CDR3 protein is CASSLVHTNTGELFF. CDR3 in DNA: TGTGCCAGCAGCTTAGTTCATACGAACACCGGGGAGCTGTTTTTT.

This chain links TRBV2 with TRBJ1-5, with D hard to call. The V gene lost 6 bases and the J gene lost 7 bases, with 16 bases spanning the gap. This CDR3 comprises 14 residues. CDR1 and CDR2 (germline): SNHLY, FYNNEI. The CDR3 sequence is CASRQGSAGQPQHF. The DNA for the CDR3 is TGTGCCAGCAGGCAAGGAAGCGCGGGGCAGCCCCAGCATTTT.

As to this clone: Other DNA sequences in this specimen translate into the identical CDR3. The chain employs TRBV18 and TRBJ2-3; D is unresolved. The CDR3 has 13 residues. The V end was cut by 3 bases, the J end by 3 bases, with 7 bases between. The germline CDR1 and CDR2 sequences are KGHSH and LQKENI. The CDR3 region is CASSPTATDTQYF. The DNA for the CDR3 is TGTGCCAGCTCACCTACAGCGACAGATACGCAGTATTTT.

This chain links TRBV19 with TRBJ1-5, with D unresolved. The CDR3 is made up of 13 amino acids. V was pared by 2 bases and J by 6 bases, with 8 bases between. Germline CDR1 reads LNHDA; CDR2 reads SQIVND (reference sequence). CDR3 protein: CASSISAGQPQHF. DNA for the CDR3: TGTGCCAGTAGTATATCGGCTGGTCAGCCCCAGCATTTT.

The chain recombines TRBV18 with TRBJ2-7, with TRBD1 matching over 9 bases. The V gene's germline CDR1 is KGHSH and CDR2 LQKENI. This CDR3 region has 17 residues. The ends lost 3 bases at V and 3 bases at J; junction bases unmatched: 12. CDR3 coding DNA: TGTGCCAGCTCACCGTATCGGGGGGACAGGGAGTACTACGAGCAGTACTTC. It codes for CASSPYRGDREYYEQYF. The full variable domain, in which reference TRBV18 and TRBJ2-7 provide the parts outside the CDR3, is NAGVMQNPRHLVRRRGQEARLRCSPMKGHSHVYWYRQLPEEGLKFMVYLQKENIIDESGMPKERFSAEFPKEGPSILRIQQVVRGDSAAYFCASSPYRGDREYYEQYFGPGTRLTVT.

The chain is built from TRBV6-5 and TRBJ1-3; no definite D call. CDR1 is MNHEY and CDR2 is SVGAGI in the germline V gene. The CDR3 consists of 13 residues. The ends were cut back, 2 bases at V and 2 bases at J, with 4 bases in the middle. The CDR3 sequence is CASSYRTGNTIYF. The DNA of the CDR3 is TGTGCCAGCAGTTACCGGACTGGAAACACCATATATTTT.